This entry lists 30 T cell receptor beta chains sequenced from one sample in a study of T cell clonality in common variable immunodeficiency. Assay: immunoSEQ multiplex PCR; the TCRdb copy retains only in-frame clones and omits some. Recorded here are around 52,000 clones, none singletons. The source material was peripheral blood mononuclear cells. The source of these receptors is a person aged 18-70 years in good health.

This clone appeared many times. The read ends 3 residues before the CDR3 terminus; that terminus is restored from the germline J gene. The V and J genes are TRBV6-2 or TRBV6-3 and TRBJ2-7; 10 nucleotides align to TRBD2. The J segment lost 2 bases and the V segment lost 2 bases, leaving 3 bases of the junction unmatched. The CDR3 has 15 amino acids. The germline gives CDR1 MNHEY, CDR2 SVGEGT. CDR3 bases read: TGTGCCAGCAGTTACGGGACTAGCGCAACCTACGAG. Protein sequence: CASSYGTSATYE. The full CDR3 is CASSYGTSATYEQYF.

This clone was detected many times. The read gets to within 3 residues of the CDR3 end, and the germline J gene fills in the rest. The chain uses TRBV28 and TRBJ2-1; 7 positions agree with TRBD1. Germline-derived CDR1 and CDR2 are MDHEN and SYDVKM. This CDR3 has 15 residues. Unmatched junction bases numbered 9, after V lost 3 bases and J lost 7 bases. The covered CDR3 bases are TGTGCCAGCAGTTTCTGGGGACAGAGTAATAATGAG. Amino acids: CASSFWGQSNNE. The complete CDR3 reads CASSFWGQSNNEQFF.

Many counts were recorded for this clone. The CDR3 goes on 3 residues after the read ends, and that part is filled in from the germline J gene. This chain uses TRBV7-9 with TRBJ2-7, with TRBD2 identical over 9 bases. This CDR3 has 15 residues. V shed 3 bases and J 4 bases; nucleotides not matched to a gene: 7. The germline V gene encodes CDR1 SEHNR and CDR2 FQNEAQ (reference sequence). The CDR3 sequence is CASSFSGTSKYEQYF. The CDR3 DNA, read in part, is TGTGCCAGCAGCTTCTCCGGGACTAGCAAGTACGAG.

As concerns this clone: The read ends 3 residues before the CDR3 terminus; that terminus is restored from the germline J gene. This sequence joins TRBV10-2 and TRBJ1-5, with D perhaps matching TRBD1 (6 bases). The CDR3 spans 13 residues. The V gene lost 7 bases and the J gene lost 7 bases, with 14 bases spanning the gap. The germline V gene encodes CDR1 WSHSY and CDR2 SAAADI. The covered CDR3 bases are TGCGCCAGCATAGGACAGATTGGCCAGCCC. This encodes CASIGQIGQP. In full, the CDR3 is CASIGQIGQPQHF.

This clone was picked up many times. The CDR3 end is not reached by the read, which stops 3 residues before it; the germline J gene fills it in. This chain uses TRBV6-1 with TRBJ2-3, with D perhaps TRBD2 (5 bases). The CDR3 runs 13 residues. Per germline, CDR1 MNHNS and CDR2 SASEGT. Trimming pared 2 bases from V and 5 bases from J, leaving 8 bases between. CDR3 bases read: TGTGCCAGCAGTGAAACTAGGCAAGATACG. It encodes CASSETRQDT. The full CDR3 sequence reads CASSETRQDTQYF.

This clone was recorded at least ten times. The sequence runs out 3 residues before the end of the CDR3; the remainder is reconstructed from the germline J gene. This chain connects TRBV10-3 to TRBJ2-1; TRBD2 aligns across 11 bases. V shed 6 bases and J 2 bases; nucleotides not matched to a gene: 6. The length of the CDR3 is 16 residues. Germline CDR1 reads ENHRY; CDR2 reads SYGVKD. Partial CDR3 DNA: TGTGCCATCAGGACTAGCGGGACCGAAACCTACAATGAG. It codes for CAIRTSGTETYNE. The full CDR3 is CAIRTSGTETYNEQFF.

This clone has a count of ten or more. The read terminates 3 residues before the CDR3 end, so the remaining end is supplied by the germline J gene. The chain recombines TRBV10-3 with TRBJ2-7, with D hard to call. The CDR3 loop spans 13 amino acids. V was clipped by 0 bases and J by 1 base, with 4 bases between them. In germline, CDR1 is ENHRY, CDR2 SYGVKD. The CDR3 here is CAISESCSYEQYF. The sequenced part of the CDR3 DNA is TGTGCCATCAGTGAGTCCTGTTCCTACGAG.

This clone was picked up many times. The read comes to an end 3 residues before the CDR3 does, leaving the germline J gene to fill in the end. The chain combines TRBV7-9 with TRBJ2-2; TRBD2 aligns across 9 bases. With V trimmed by 7 bases and J by 4 bases, 4 bases remained unmatched. Germline values: CDR1 SEHNR, CDR2 FQNEAQ (reference sequence). The CDR3 runs to 14 residues. CDR3 region: CASMGLAVTGELFF. CDR3 bases read: TGTGCCAGCATGGGACTAGCCGTCACCGGGGAG.

This clone was found a few times. Sequencing ends 3 residues short of the CDR3 end; the germline J gene provides the rest. V usage is TRBV11-2 and J usage is TRBJ2-7; D possibly corresponds to TRBD2 (5 bases). The CDR3 length is 15 residues. Trimming took off 1 base at V and 0 bases at J, with 10 bases between the two ends. In germline, CDR1 is SGHAT, CDR2 FQNNGV. The sequenced part of the CDR3 DNA is TGTGCCAGCAGCTTAGGCGGGTATAACTCCTACGAG. This sequence encodes CASSLGGYNSYE. The CDR3 in its entirety is CASSLGGYNSYEQYF.

In regard to this clone: The read halts 3 residues ahead of the CDR3 end, with the missing end drawn from the germline J gene. The J gene is TRBJ2-3, the V gene TRBV20-1; TRBD2 matches at 11 bases. The length of the CDR3 is 15 residues. The germline CDR1 and CDR2 sequences are DFQATT and SNEGSKA (reference sequence). J was trimmed by 7 bases and V by 6 bases; bases with no gene match: 12. The part of the CDR3 DNA that was read is TGCAGTGCCCCCCGGAGTAGCGGGAGGGGGAATACG. Amino acids: CSAPRSSGRGNT. The full CDR3 protein reads CSAPRSSGRGNTQYF.

This clone occurred a few times. The read falls 3 residues short of the CDR3 end, and the missing part is taken from the germline J gene. This chain connects TRBV20-1 to TRBJ2-5, with 13 bases identical to TRBD2. The CDR3 totals 14 residues. The germline gives CDR1 DFQATT, CDR2 SNEGSKA (reference sequence). Trimming cost V 7 bases and J 5 bases; bases outside gene matches: 7. CDR3 bases read: TGCAGTGTTATTGGACTAGCGGGAGATGAGACC. Translated: CSVIGLAGDET. From start to end, the CDR3 is CSVIGLAGDETQYF.

This clone was found many times. Read data end 3 residues before the CDR3 end; the end is taken from the germline J gene. The rearrangement links TRBV20-1 to TRBJ2-5, with unresolved D. The CDR3 length is 13 residues. Germline values: CDR1 DFQATT, CDR2 SNEGSKA (reference sequence). V was pared by 0 bases and J by 4 bases, with 9 bases between. The CDR3 bases that were read are TGCAGTGCTAGAGACCCAGTGAGAGAGACC. It translates to CSARDPVRET. The whole CDR3 is CSARDPVRETQYF.

This clone was seen at least ten times. The CDR3 region is CASSLITGDGYTF. The CDR3 bases that were read are TGCGCCAGCAGCCTGATAACAGGGGACGGC. The chain joins TRBV5-1 to TRBJ1-2; 7 positions match TRBD1. The CDR3 end is not reached by the read, which stops 3 residues before it; the germline J gene fills it in. The V gene's germline CDR1 is SGHRS and CDR2 YFSETQ. This CDR3 is 13 amino acids long.

This clone was counted many times. The read finishes 3 residues shy of the CDR3 end, and the germline J gene is used to complete it. This chain links TRBV9 with TRBJ1-2; 8 bases are a match to TRBD1. The germline CDR1 and CDR2 sequences are SGDLS and YYNGEE. J lost 7 bases, V lost 0 bases, and 5 bases had no gene match. The CDR3 consists of 14 residues. CDR3 sequence: CASSVDQGAGGYTF. CDR3 DNA (partial): TGTGCCAGCAGCGTAGACCAGGGGGCAGGTGGC.

This clone came up many times. The read halts 3 residues ahead of the CDR3 end, with the missing end drawn from the germline J gene. This chain uses TRBV4-2 with TRBJ2-7, with 7 bases that match TRBD2. This CDR3 comprises 17 residues. Germline CDR1 and CDR2: LGHNA and YNFKEQ. Losses at the gene ends were 0 bases for V and 0 bases for J; bases not matched to a gene: 8. Incomplete CDR3 DNA: TGTGCCAGCAGCCAAGAAGGAACCCTAGCGGACTCCTACGAG. Its protein product is CASSQEGTLADSYE. The full CDR3 protein reads CASSQEGTLADSYEQYF.

This clone was seen many times. The CDR3 end lies 3 residues beyond the end of the read and is filled in from the germline J gene. The chain couples TRBV18 to TRBJ1-5, with D tentatively TRBD1 (6 bases). CDR3 length: 15 residues. Trimming pared 6 bases from V and 0 bases from J, leaving 12 bases between. Germline CDR1 is KGHSH and CDR2 is LQKENI. Here the CDR3 reads CASSLGGGSNQPQHF. CDR3 DNA (partial): TGTGCCAGCTCCCTAGGAGGGGGTAGCAATCAGCCC.

This clone has a handful of counts. The read ends 3 residues before the CDR3 terminus; that terminus is restored from the germline J gene. This chain connects TRBV5-1 to TRBJ1-5, with TRBD1 matching 9 bases. The CDR3 loop spans 18 amino acids. Germline V gene lookup returns CDR1 SGHRS and CDR2 YFSETQ. V gave up 7 bases and J gave up 4 bases; unmatched junction bases: 18. This chain's CDR3 is CASGSGTGRNTWNQPQHF. The sequenced part of the CDR3 DNA is TGCGCCAGCGGCAGTGGGACAGGGCGAAATACCTGGAATCAGCCC.

This clone was counted ten times or more. The read terminates 3 residues ahead of where the CDR3 ends, so the germline J gene completes it. The chain links TRBV7-2 to TRBJ2-5; 7 bases line up with TRBD2. J lost 5 bases, V lost 3 bases, and 9 bases had no gene match. The CDR3 is 15 amino acids. CDR1 is SGHTA, CDR2 FQGNSA, per germline. The CDR3 region is CASSFPSGRRETQYF. The CDR3 DNA, read in part, is TGTGCCAGCAGCTTCCCTAGCGGAAGGAGGGAGACC.

This clone was found many times. The observed sequence ends 3 residues before the CDR3 terminus, with the missing tail filled in from the germline J gene. The chain uses TRBV6-1 and TRBJ2-3; tentative D call: TRBD2 (6 bases). Per the germline V gene, CDR1 is MNHNS and CDR2 is SASEGT. The CDR3 is made up of 15 amino acids. Trimming took 3 bases from V and 0 from J, leaving 10 bases between them. CDR3 loop: CASSDGGISTDTQYF. Incomplete CDR3 DNA: TGTGCCAGCAGTGATGGCGGGATAAGCACAGATACG.

This clone has at least ten counts. The read finishes 3 residues shy of the CDR3 end, and the germline J gene is used to complete it. V gene TRBV18 combines with J gene TRBJ1-4; 10 positions match TRBD1. The CDR3 loop spans 16 amino acids. Germline lookup yields CDR1 KGHSH and CDR2 LQKENI. J lost 4 bases, V lost 3 bases, and 5 bases had no gene match. This CDR3 is CASSPSTGGVNEKLFF. Partial CDR3 DNA: TGTGCCAGCTCACCCTCGACAGGGGGCGTTAATGAAAAA.

This clone was seen many times. The CDR3 is cut off 3 residues early in the read; its end comes from the germline J gene. The V gene is TRBV20-1, the J gene TRBJ2-3; 8 positions match TRBD1. Per germline, CDR1 DFQATT and CDR2 SNEGSKA (reference sequence). CDR3 length: 15 amino acids. With 3 bases clipped from V and 2 bases from J, the junction kept 7 bases outside the gene matches. CDR3 sequence reads: CSASSGTGTTDTQYF. The CDR3 DNA, read in part, is TGCAGTGCTAGCTCCGGGACAGGCACCACAGATACG.

Points on this clone: The read finishes 3 residues shy of the CDR3 end, and the germline J gene is used to complete it. The V call is TRBV6-2 or TRBV6-3, the J call TRBJ1-5; D unclear. This CDR3 has 16 amino acids. V lost 5 bases to trimming and J lost 6 bases, with 20 bases between them. The V gene's germline CDR1 is MNHEY and CDR2 SVGEGT. CDR3 bases read: TGTGCCAGCAGTCGCCCGGGGTGGTCGGTAGGTCAGCCC. It is translated as CASSRPGWSVGQP. The whole CDR3 protein is CASSRPGWSVGQPQHF.

In this sample, this clone turned up many times. The read terminates 3 residues ahead of where the CDR3 ends, so the germline J gene completes it. The rearrangement uses TRBV7-9 and TRBJ2-5; no reliable D call. This CDR3 contains 14 residues. CDR1 SEHNR and CDR2 FQNEAQ come from the germline V gene (reference sequence). V lost 2 bases and J lost 2, with 9 bases in between. CDR3: CASSLLALQETQYF. The covered CDR3 bases are TGTGCCAGCAGCTTACTGGCCTTACAAGAGACC. The full variable domain, completed using reference TRBV7-9 and TRBJ2-5, is DTGVSQNPRHKITKRGQNVTFRCDPISEHNRLYWYRQTLGQGPEFLTYFQNEAQLEKSRLLSDRFSAERPKGSFSTLEIQRTEQGDSAMYLCASSLLALQETQYFGPGTRLLVL.

In its sample, this clone was seen many times. The missing CDR3 end, 3 residues past where the read stops, is filled in from the germline J gene. The chain couples TRBV20-1 to TRBJ2-2; no reliable D call. In germline, CDR1 is DFQATT, CDR2 SNEGSKA (reference sequence). This CDR3 has 13 amino acids. Trimming shortened V by 2 bases and J by 7 bases, and 11 bases separated the two germline ends. Incomplete CDR3 DNA: TGCAGTGCTAGAAGCCGCCCCCGCGGGGAG. Protein sequence: CSARSRPRGE. The CDR3 reads in full as CSARSRPRGELFF.

In its sample, this clone was seen many times. The CDR3 end is not reached by the read, which stops 3 residues before it; the germline J gene fills it in. V usage is TRBV5-1 and J usage is TRBJ2-6; 8 bases align to TRBD1. Trimming removed 1 base from V and 0 bases from J; junction bases left unmatched: 3. There are 17 residues in the CDR3. In germline, CDR1 is SGHRS, CDR2 YFSETQ. The CDR3 DNA, read in part, is TGCGCCAGCAGCTTGCAGGGGGCGAGCTCTGGGGCCAACGTC. This translates into CASSLQGASSGANV. The full-length CDR3 reads as CASSLQGASSGANVLTF.

This clone was counted ten times or more. The CDR3 end falls 3 residues outside the read, so it is completed with the germline J gene. The chain is built from TRBV10-1 and TRBJ2-1; 10 bases align to TRBD2. Germline V lookup: CDR1 WNHNN, CDR2 SYGVQD (reference sequence). J was trimmed by 3 bases and V by 4 bases; bases with no gene match: 18. This CDR3 spans 20 amino acids. CDR3 bases read: TGCGCCAGCAGTGGACCCGGGACACCGGGACTAGCGAAAGTCTACAATGAG. This gives the protein CASSGPGTPGLAKVYNE. The CDR3 as a whole reads CASSGPGTPGLAKVYNEQFF.

Only a few counts were recorded for this clone. The read comes to an end 3 residues before the CDR3 does, leaving the germline J gene to fill in the end. The chain joins TRBV11-2 to TRBJ1-6, with TRBD1 matching 7 bases. Germline V gene data show CDR1 as SGHAT and CDR2 as FQNNGV. The ends lost 2 bases at V and 7 bases at J; junction bases unmatched: 5. This CDR3 contains 15 residues. The CDR3 reads CASSLNGQENSPLHF. CDR3 DNA, as far as it was read: TGTGCCAGCAGCTTAAACGGACAGGAGAATTCACCC.

This clone has ten or more counts. The read gets to within 3 residues of the CDR3 end, and the germline J gene fills in the rest. The V and J genes are TRBV7-2 and TRBJ2-5; 10 nucleotides align to TRBD2. The CDR3 runs 15 residues. Trimming cost V 2 bases and J 5 bases; bases outside gene matches: 5. Germline V gene sequence: CDR1 SGHTA, CDR2 FQGNSA. CDR3 DNA (partial): TGTGCCAGCAGCTTAAGCGCTAGCGGGAGCGAGACC. Its protein product is CASSLSASGSET. The whole CDR3 sequence reads CASSLSASGSETQYF.

At least ten counts were recorded for this clone. CDR3 in amino acids: CASRSSGGSGANVLTF. CDR3 DNA, as far as it was read: TGTGCCAGCAGGTCTTCGGGGGGCTCTGGGGCCAACGTC. V and J are TRBV6-2 or TRBV6-3 and TRBJ2-6; 7 nucleotides line up with TRBD2. The read ends 3 residues before the CDR3 terminus; that terminus is restored from the germline J gene. The germline gives CDR1 MNHEY, CDR2 SVGEGT. Losses at the gene ends were 6 bases for V and 0 bases for J; bases not matched to a gene: 5. The CDR3 extends over 16 amino acids.

This clone showed up many times. The sequence runs out 3 residues before the end of the CDR3; the remainder is reconstructed from the germline J gene. The rearrangement joins TRBV7-2 to TRBJ2-5, with D perhaps matching TRBD2 (5 bases). Deletions cut 6 bases from V and 7 bases from J, with 12 bases between. This CDR3 comprises 12 residues. Germline CDR1 reads SGHTA; CDR2 reads FQGNSA. The CDR3 is CASSLDLGTQYF. CDR3 DNA, as far as it was read: TGTGCCAGCAGTTTGGACTTGGGGACC.